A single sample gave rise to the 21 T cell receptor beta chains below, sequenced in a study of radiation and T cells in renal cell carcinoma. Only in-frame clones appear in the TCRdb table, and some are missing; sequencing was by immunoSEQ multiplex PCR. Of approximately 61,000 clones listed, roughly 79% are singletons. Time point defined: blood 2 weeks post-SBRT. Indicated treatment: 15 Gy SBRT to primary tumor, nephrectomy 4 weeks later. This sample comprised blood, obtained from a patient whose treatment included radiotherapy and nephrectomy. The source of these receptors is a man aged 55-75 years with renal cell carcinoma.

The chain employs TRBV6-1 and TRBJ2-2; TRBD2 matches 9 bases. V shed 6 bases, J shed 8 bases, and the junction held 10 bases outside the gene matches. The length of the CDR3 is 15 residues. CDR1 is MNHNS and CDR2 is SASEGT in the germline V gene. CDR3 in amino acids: CASSTTSGRRGELFF. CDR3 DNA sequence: TGTGCCAGCAGCACGACTAGCGGAAGGCGGGGGGAGCTGTTTTTT.

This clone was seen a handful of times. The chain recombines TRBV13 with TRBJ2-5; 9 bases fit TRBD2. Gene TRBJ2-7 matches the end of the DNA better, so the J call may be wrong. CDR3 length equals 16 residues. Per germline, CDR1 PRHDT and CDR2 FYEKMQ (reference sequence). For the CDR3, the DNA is TGTGCCAGCAGCCGGGACGGACTAGCGCCCTACTACGAGCAGTACTTC. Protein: CASSRDGLAPYYEQYF.

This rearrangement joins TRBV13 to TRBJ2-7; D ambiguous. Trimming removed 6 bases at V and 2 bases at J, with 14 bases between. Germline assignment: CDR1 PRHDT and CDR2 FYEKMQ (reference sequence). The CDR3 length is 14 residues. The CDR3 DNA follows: TGTGCCAGCAGGGTAGGGAAGGGCCCCTACGAGCAGTACTTC. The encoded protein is CASRVGKGPYEQYF.

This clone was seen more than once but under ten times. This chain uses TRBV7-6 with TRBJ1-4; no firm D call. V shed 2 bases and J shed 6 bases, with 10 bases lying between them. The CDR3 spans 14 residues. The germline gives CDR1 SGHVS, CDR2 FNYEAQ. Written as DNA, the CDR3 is TGTGCCAGCAGCTTAAGGGCTGCGGATGAAAAACTGTTTTTT. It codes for CASSLRAADEKLFF.

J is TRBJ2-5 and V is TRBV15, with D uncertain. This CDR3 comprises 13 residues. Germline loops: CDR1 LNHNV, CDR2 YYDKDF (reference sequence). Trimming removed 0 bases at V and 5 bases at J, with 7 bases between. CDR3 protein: CATSRDRRETQYF. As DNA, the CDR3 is TGTGCCACCAGCAGAGATCGGCGGGAGACCCAGTACTTC.

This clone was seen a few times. CDR3 sequence reads: CASSPGGGSMNTEAFF. CDR3 nucleotide sequence: TGTGCCAGCAGCCCCGGTGGGGGATCCATGAACACTGAAGCTTTCTTT. The J gene is TRBJ1-1, the V gene TRBV11-2, with a weak D call TRBD1 (5 bases). The CDR3 is 16 amino acids. In germline, CDR1 is SGHAT, CDR2 FQNNGV. The V end was cut by 5 bases, the J end by 0 bases, with 16 bases between.

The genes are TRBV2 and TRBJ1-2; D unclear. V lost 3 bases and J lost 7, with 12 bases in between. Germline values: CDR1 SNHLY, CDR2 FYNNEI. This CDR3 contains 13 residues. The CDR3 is CASSEAYTLGYTF. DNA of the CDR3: TGTGCCAGCAGTGAGGCATATACTCTTGGCTACACCTTC.

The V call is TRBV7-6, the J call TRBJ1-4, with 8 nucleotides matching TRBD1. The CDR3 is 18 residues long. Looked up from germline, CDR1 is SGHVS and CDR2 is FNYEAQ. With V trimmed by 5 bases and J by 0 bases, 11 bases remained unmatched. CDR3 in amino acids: CASSEAFGQGPTNEKLFF. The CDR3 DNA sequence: TGTGCCAGCAGCGAAGCGTTCGGACAGGGTCCAACTAATGAAAAACTGTTTTTT.

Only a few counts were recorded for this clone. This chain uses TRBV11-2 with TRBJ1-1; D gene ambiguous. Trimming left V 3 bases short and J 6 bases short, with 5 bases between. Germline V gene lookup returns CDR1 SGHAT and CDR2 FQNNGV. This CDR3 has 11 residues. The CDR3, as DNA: TGTGCCAGCAGCTTGGGTTCTGAAGCTTTCTTT. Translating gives CASSLGSEAFF.

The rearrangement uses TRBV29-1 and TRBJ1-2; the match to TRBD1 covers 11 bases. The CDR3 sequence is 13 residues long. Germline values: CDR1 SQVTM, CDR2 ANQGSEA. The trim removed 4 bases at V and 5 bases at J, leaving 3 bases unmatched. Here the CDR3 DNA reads TGCAGCGTTGGGACAGGGGGCGATTATGGCTACACCTTC. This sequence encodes CSVGTGGDYGYTF. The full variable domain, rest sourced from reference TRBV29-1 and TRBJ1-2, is SAVISQKPSRDICQRGTSLTIQCQVDSQVTMMFWYRQQPGQSLTLIATANQGSEATYESGFVIDKFPISRPNLTFSTLTVSNMSPEDSSIYLCSVGTGGDYGYTFGSGTRLTVV.

The CDR3 DNA follows: TGTGCCAGCAGTGATCAGGTGAATCAGCCCCAGCATTTT. As protein: CASSDQVNQPQHF. The rearrangement uses TRBV6-4 and TRBJ1-5; D is unclear. Germline V CDR1 and CDR2: MRHNA, SNTAGT. V was trimmed by 3 bases and J by 4 bases, leaving 7 bases between them. CDR3 size: 13 residues.

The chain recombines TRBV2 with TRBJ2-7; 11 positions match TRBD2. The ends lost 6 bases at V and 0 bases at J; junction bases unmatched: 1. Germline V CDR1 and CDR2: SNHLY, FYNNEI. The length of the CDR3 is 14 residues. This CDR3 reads CASRGTSGSYEQYF. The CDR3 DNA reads TGTGCCAGCAGGGGGACTAGCGGCTCCTACGAGCAGTACTTC.

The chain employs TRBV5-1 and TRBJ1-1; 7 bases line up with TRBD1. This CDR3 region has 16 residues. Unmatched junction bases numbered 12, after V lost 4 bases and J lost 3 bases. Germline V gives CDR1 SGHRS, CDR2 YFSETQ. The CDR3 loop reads CASSPRGQGGDTEAFF. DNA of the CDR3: TGCGCCAGCAGCCCGAGGGGCCAGGGGGGGGACACTGAAGCTTTCTTT. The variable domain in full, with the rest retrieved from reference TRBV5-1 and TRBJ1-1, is KAGVTQTPRYLIKTRGQQVTLSCSPISGHRSVSWYQQTPGQGLQFLFEYFSETQRNKGNFPGRFSGRQFSNSRSEMNVSTLELGDSALYLCASSPRGQGGDTEAFFGQGTRLTVV.

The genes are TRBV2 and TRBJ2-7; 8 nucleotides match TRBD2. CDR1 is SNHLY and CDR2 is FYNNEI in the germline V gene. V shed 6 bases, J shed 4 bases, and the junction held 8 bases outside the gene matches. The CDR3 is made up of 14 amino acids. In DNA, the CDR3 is TGTGCCAGCAGCGGACTAGCCCCACCATACGAGCAGTACTTC. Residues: CASSGLAPPYEQYF.

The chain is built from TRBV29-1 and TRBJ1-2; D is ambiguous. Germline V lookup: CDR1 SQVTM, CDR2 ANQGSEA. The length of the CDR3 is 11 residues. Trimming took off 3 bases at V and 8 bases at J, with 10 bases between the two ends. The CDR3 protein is CSVESGGGYTF. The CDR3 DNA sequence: TGCAGCGTTGAGTCCGGCGGAGGCTACACCTTC. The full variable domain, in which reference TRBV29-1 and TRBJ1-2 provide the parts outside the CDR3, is SAVISQKPSRDICQRGTSLTIQCQVDSQVTMMFWYRQQPGQSLTLIATANQGSEATYESGFVIDKFPISRPNLTFSTLTVSNMSPEDSSIYLCSVESGGGYTFGSGTRLTVV.

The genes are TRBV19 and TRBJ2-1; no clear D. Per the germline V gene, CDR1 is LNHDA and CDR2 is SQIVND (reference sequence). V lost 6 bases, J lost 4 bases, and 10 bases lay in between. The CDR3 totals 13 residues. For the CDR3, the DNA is TGTGCCAGTAGGTCCGGGTCATACAATGAGCAGTTCTTC. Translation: CASRSGSYNEQFF.

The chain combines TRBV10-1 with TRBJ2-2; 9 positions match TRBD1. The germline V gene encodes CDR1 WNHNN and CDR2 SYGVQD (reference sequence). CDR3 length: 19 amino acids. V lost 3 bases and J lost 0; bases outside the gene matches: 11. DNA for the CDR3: TGCGCCAGCAGTGATGGGACAGGGCTAGGAAGGGCGAACACCGGGGAGCTGTTTTTT. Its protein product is CASSDGTGLGRANTGELFF.

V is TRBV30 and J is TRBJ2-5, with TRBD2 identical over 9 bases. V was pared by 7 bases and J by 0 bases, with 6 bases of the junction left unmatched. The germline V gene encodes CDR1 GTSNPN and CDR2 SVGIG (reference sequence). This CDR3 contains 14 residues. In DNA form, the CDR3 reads TGTGCCTTCAGCGGGGGGCCAAACCAAGAGACCCAGTACTTC. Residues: CAFSGGPNQETQYF.

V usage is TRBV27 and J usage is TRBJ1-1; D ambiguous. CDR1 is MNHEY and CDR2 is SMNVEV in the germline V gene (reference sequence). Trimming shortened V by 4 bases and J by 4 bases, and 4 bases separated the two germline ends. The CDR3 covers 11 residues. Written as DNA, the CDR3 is TGTGCCAGCAGTTGGGGCACTGAAGCTTTCTTT. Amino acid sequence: CASSWGTEAFF.

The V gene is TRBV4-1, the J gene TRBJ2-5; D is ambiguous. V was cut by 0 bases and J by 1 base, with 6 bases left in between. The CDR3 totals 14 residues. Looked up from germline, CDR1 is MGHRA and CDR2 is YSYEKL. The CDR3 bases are TGCGCCAGCAGCCAAGATCAAGCCCAAGAGACCCAGTACTTC. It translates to CASSQDQAQETQYF.

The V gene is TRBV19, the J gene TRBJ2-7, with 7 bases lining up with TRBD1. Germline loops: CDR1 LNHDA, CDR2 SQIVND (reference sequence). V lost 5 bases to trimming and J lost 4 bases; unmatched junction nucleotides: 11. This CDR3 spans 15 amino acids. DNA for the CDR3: TGTGCCAGTAGTGCTACCGGGACAGACGCTTACGAGCAGTACTTC. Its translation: CASSATGTDAYEQYF.